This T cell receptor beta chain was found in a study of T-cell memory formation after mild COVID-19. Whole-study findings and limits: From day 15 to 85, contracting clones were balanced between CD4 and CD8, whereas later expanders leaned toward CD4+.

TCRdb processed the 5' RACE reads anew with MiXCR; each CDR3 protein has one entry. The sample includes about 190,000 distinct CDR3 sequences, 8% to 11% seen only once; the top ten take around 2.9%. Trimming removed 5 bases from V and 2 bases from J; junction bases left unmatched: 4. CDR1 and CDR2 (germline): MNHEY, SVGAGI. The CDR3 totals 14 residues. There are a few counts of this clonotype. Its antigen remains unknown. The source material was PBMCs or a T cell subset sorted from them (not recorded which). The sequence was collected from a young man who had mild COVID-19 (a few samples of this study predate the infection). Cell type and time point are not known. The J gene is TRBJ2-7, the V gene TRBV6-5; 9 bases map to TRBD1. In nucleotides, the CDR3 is TGTGCCAGCAGTCACGGGACAGGGCCCTACGAGCAGTACTTC. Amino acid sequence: CASSHGTGPYEQYF.